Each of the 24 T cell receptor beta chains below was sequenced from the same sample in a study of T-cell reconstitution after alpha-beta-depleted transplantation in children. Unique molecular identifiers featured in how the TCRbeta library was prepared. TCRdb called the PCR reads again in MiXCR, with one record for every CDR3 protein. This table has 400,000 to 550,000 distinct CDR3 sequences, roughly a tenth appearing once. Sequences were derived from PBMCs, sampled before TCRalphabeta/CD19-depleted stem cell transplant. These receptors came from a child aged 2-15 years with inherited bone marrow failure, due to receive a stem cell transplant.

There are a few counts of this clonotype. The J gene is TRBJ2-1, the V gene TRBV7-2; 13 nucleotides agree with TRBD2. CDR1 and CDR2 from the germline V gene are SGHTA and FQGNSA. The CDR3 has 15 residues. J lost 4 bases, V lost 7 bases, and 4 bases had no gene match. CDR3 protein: CASTLTSGRYNEQFF. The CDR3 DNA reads TGTGCCAGCACCCTGACTAGCGGGAGGTACAATGAGCAGTTCTTC. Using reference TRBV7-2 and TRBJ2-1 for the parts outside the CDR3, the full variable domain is GAGVSQSPSNKVTEKGKDVELRCDPISGHTALYWYRQSLGQGLEFLIYFQGNSAPDKSGLPSDRFSAERTGGSVSTLTIQRTQQEDSAVYLCASTLTSGRYNEQFFGPGTRLTVL.

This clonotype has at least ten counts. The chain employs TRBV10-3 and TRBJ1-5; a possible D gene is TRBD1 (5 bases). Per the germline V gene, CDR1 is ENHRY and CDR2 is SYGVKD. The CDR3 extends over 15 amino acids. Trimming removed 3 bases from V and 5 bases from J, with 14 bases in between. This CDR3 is CAISDEYMGDQPQHF. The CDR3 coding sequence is TGTGCCATCAGTGACGAATATATGGGGGATCAGCCCCAGCATTTT.

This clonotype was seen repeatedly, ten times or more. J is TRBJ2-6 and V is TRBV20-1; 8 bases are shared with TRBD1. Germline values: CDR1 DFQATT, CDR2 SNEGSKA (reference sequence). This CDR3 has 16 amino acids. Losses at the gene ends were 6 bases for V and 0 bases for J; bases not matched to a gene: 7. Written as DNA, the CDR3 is TGCAGTGCGGATCGACAGGGGTACTCTGGGGCCAACGTCCTGACTTTC. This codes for CSADRQGYSGANVLTF.

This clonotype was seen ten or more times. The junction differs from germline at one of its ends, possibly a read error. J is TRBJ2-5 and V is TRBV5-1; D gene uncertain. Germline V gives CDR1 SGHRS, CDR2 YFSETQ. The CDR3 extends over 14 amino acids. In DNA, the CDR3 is TGCGCCAGCACGCGGACGGACCTCCAAGAGACCCAGTATTTC. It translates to CASTRTDLQETQYF.

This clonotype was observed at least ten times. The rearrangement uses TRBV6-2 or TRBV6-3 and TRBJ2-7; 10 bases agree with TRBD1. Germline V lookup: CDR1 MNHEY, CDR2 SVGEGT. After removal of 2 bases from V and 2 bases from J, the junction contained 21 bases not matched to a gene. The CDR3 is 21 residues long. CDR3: CASSYRWSGTGVRGRTYEQYF. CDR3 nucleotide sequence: TGTGCCAGCAGTTACCGTTGGTCCGGGACAGGGGTCCGCGGCAGGACCTACGAGCAGTACTTC.

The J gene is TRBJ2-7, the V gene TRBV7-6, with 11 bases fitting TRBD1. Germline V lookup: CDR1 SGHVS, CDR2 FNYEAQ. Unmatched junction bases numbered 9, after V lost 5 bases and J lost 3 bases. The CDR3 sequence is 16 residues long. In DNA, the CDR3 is TGTGCCAGCAGCCCCGATCCCGGGACAGGGGGCTACGAGCAGTACTTC. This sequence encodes CASSPDPGTGGYEQYF.

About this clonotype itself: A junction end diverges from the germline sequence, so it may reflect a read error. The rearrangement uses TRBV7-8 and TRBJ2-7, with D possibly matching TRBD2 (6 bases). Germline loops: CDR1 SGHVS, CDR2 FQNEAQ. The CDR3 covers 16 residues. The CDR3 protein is CASSLASGPISYEPYF. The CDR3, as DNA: TGTGCCAGCAGCTTAGCTAGCGGCCCCATATCCTACGAGCCGTACTTC.

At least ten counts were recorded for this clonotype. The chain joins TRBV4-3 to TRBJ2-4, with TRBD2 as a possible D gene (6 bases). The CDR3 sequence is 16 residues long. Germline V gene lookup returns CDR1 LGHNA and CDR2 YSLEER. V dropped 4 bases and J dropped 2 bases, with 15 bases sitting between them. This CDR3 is CASSLITGGTKNIQYF. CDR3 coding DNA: TGCGCCAGCAGCCTCATTACCGGGGGTACCAAAAACATTCAGTACTTC.

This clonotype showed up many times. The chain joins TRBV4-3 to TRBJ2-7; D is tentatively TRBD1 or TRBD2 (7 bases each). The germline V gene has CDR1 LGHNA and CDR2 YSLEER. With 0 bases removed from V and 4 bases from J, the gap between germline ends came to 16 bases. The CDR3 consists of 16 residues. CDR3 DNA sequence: TGCGCCAGCAGCCAAGATCTGGGGGAGGGGGCGTACGAGCAGTACTTC. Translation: CASSQDLGEGAYEQYF.

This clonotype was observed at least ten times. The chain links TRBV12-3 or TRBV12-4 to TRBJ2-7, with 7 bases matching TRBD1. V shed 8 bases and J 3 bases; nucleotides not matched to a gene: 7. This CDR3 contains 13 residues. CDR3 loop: CASQGQSSYEQYF. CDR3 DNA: TGTGCCAGCCAGGGACAGTCAAGCTACGAGCAGTACTTC.

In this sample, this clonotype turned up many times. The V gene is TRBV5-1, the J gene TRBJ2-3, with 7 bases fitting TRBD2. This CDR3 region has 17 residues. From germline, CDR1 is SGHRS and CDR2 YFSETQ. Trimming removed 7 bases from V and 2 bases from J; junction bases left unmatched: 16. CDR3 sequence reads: CASQWSGREPYTDTQYF. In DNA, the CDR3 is TGCGCCAGCCAATGGTCGGGGCGGGAGCCCTACACAGATACGCAGTATTTT.

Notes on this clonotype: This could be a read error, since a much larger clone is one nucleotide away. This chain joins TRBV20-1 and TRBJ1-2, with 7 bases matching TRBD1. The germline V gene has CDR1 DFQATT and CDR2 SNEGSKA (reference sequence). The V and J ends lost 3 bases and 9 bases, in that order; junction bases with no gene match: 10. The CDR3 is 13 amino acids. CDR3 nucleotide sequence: TGCAGTGCTAGGACCCAGGGGGTGTATCGCTACACCTTC. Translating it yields CSARTQGVYRYTF.

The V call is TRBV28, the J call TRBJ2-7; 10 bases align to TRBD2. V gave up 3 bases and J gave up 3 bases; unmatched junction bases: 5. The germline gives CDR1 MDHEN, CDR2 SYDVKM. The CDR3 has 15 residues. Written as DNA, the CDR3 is TGTGCCAGCAGTTTCAGGCTAGCGGGAGACTACGAGCAGTACTTC. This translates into CASSFRLAGDYEQYF.

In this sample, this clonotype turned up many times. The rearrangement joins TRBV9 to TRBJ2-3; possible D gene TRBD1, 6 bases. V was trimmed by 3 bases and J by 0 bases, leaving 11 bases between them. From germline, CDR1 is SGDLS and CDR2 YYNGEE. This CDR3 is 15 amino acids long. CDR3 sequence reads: CASSGGPGSTDTQYF. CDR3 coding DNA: TGTGCCAGCAGCGGGGGGCCGGGTAGCACAGATACGCAGTATTTT. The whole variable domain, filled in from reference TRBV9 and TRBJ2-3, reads DSGVTQTPKHLITATGQRVTLRCSPRSGDLSVYWYQQSLDQGLQFLIQYYNGEERAKGNILERFSAQQFPDLHSELNLSSLELGDSALYFCASSGGPGSTDTQYFGPGTRLTVL.

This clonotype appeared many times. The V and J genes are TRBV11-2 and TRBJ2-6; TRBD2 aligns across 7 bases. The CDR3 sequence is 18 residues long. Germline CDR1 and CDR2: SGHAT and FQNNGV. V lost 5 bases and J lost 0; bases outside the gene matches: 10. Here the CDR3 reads CASSQNGGSPSGANVLTF. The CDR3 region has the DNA TGTGCCAGCAGCCAAAACGGGGGGTCTCCCTCTGGGGCCAACGTCCTGACTTTC. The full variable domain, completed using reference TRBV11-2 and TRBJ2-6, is EAGVAQSPRYKIIEKRQSVAFWCNPISGHATLYWYQQILGQGPKLLIQFQNNGVVDDSQLPKDRFSAERLKGVDSTLKIQPAKLEDSAVYLCASSQNGGSPSGANVLTFGAGSRLTVL.

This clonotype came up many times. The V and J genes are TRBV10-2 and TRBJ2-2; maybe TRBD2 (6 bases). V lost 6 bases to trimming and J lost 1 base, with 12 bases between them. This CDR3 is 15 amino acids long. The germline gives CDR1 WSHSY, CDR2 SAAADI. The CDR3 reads CASRAWRGNTGELFF. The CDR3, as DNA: TGCGCCAGCAGGGCCTGGCGGGGGAACACCGGGGAGCTGTTTTTT.

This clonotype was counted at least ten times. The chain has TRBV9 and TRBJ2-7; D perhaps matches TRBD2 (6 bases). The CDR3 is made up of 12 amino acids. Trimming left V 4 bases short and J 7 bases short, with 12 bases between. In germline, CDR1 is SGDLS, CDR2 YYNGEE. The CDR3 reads CASSRTEGEQYF. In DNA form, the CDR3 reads TGTGCCAGCAGCAGAACGGAGGGGGAGCAGTACTTC. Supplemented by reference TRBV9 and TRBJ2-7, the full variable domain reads DSGVTQTPKHLITATGQRVTLRCSPRSGDLSVYWYQQSLDQGLQFLIQYYNGEERAKGNILERFSAQQFPDLHSELNLSSLELGDSALYFCASSRTEGEQYFGPGTRLTVT.

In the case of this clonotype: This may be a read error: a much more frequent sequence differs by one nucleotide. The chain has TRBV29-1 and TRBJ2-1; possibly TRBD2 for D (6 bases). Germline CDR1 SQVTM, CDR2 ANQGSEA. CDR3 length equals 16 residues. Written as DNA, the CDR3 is TGCAGCGTTGAAGGACCGGGGGACCGCTCCTACAATGACCAGTTCTTC. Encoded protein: CSVEGPGDRSYNDQFF.

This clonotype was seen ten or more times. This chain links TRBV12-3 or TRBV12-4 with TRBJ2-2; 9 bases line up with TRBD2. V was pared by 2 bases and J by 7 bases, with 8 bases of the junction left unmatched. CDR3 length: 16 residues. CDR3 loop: CASSLWLAGPIGELFF. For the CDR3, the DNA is TGTGCCAGCAGTTTATGGCTAGCGGGACCTATCGGGGAGCTGTTTTTT.

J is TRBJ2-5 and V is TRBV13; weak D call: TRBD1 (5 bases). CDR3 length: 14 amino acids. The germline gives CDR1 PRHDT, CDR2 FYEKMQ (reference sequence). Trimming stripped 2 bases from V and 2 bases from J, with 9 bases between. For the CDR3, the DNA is TGTGCCAGCAGCTTAACGACAGAGCAAGAGACCCAGTACTTC. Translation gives CASSLTTEQETQYF.

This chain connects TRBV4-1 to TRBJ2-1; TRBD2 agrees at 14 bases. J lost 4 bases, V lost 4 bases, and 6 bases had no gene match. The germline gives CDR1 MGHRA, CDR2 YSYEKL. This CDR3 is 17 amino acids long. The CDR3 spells CASSPGLAGGEYNEQFF. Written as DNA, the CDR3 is TGCGCCAGCAGCCCTGGACTAGCGGGAGGCGAGTACAATGAGCAGTTCTTC.

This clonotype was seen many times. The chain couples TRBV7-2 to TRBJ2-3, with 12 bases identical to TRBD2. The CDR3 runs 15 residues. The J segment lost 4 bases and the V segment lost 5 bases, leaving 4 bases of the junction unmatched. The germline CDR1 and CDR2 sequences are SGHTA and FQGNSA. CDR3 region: CASSRLAGGPDTQYF. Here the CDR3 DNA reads TGTGCCAGCAGCCGGCTAGCGGGAGGGCCAGATACGCAGTATTTT.

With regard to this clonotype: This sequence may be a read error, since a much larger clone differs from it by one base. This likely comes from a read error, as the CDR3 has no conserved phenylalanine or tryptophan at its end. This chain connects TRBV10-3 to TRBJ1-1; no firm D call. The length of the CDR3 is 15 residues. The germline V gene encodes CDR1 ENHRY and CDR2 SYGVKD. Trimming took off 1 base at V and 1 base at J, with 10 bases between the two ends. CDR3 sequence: CAISELERANTEAFL. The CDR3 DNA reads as TGTGCCATCAGTGAGTTAGAGCGGGCGAACACTGAAGCTTTCCTT.

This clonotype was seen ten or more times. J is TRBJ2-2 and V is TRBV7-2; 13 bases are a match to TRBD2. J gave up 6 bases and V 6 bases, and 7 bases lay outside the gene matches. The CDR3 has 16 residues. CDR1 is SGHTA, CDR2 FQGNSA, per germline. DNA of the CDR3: TGTGCCAGCAGGCGCACGGGACTAGCGGGATCCGGGGAGCTGTTTTTT. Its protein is CASRRTGLAGSGELFF.